A single sample gave rise to the 28 T cell receptor beta chains below, sequenced in a study of blood T cell repertoires in COVID-19. Profiled with immunoSEQ multiplex PCR; TCRdb holds only in-frame clones, not every one. The sample contains some 250,000 clones, about 85% of which appear only once. Sequencing was performed on peripheral blood. These TCRs come from a woman at least 80 years old with acute or convalescent COVID-19.

V gene TRBV28 combines with J gene TRBJ1-1; TRBD1 matches at 8 bases. Germline loops: CDR1 MDHEN, CDR2 SYDVKM. With V trimmed by 4 bases and J by 8 bases, 6 bases remained unmatched. This CDR3 is 13 amino acids long. The CDR3 DNA reads TGTGCCAGCAGTTCCAGGACAGGGAGGGAAGCTTTCTTT. Amino acid sequence: CASSSRTGREAFF. Full variable domain (missing parts from reference TRBV28 and TRBJ1-1): DVKVTQSSRYLVKRTGEKVFLECVQDMDHENMFWYRQDPGLGLRLIYFSYDVKMKEKGDIPEGYSVSREKKERFSLILESASTNQTSMYLCASSSRTGREAFFGQGTRLTVV.

In this sample, this clone turned up a few times. J is TRBJ2-1 and V is TRBV3-1 (or the pseudogene TRBV3-2); D is ambiguous. In germline, CDR1 is LGHDT, CDR2 YNNKEL (reference sequence). The V and J ends lost 1 base and 5 bases respectively, with 6 bases between them. This CDR3 spans 13 amino acids. The CDR3 nucleotides are TGTGCCAGCAGCCAAGGACTGAACAATGAGCAGTTCTTC. This codes for CASSQGLNNEQFF.

The rearrangement uses TRBV25-1 and TRBJ1-1; 11 nucleotides agree with TRBD1. CDR1 and CDR2 from the germline V gene are MGHDK and SYGVNS. The CDR3 totals 17 residues. V lost 4 bases and J lost 4; bases outside the gene matches: 11. CDR3 sequence: CASSGGLGQGAGTEAFF. The CDR3 DNA reads as TGTGCCAGCAGTGGGGGGCTTGGACAGGGGGCGGGCACTGAAGCTTTCTTT.

As regards this clone: Other DNA sequences in this sample translate to the same CDR3. The chain joins TRBV28 to TRBJ2-2; 8 bases fit TRBD1. The ends lost 4 bases at V and 2 bases at J; junction bases unmatched: 3. The CDR3 runs to 15 residues. Germline V gene lookup returns CDR1 MDHEN and CDR2 SYDVKM. As DNA, the CDR3 is TGTGCCAGCAGTTCTGGACAGGGCAACACCGGGGAGCTGTTTTTT. Translation: CASSSGQGNTGELFF. The entire variable domain, with the rest obtained from reference TRBV28 and TRBJ2-2, is as follows: DVKVTQSSRYLVKRTGEKVFLECVQDMDHENMFWYRQDPGLGLRLIYFSYDVKMKEKGDIPEGYSVSREKKERFSLILESASTNQTSMYLCASSSGQGNTGELFFGEGSRLTVL.

A word on this clone: The same CDR3 is also encoded by other DNA sequences in this sample. The J gene is TRBJ2-2, the V gene TRBV29-1, with D hard to call. Trimming stripped 4 bases from V and 0 bases from J, with 6 bases between. The germline V gene has CDR1 SQVTM and CDR2 ANQGSEA. This CDR3 has 13 residues. The CDR3 spells CSVGQTNTGELFF. The CDR3, as DNA: TGCAGCGTTGGACAAACGAACACCGGGGAGCTGTTTTTT.

This rearrangement joins TRBV11-2 to TRBJ2-1; possible D gene TRBD1, 5 bases. CDR1 is SGHAT and CDR2 is FQNNGV in the germline V gene. V lost 3 bases and J 6 bases, leaving 15 bases between the germline ends. The CDR3 consists of 15 residues. The CDR3 region is CASSFVGATFNEQFF. The CDR3 DNA reads as TGTGCCAGCAGCTTTGTTGGGGCGACGTTCAATGAGCAGTTCTTC.

The chain employs TRBV7-9 and TRBJ1-2; 11 positions agree with TRBD1. CDR1 SEHNR and CDR2 FQNEAQ come from the germline V gene (reference sequence). Losses at the gene ends were 4 bases for V and 1 base for J; bases not matched to a gene: 2. This CDR3 contains 15 residues. The CDR3 protein is CASSYGTGGNYGYTF. In DNA, the CDR3 is TGTGCCAGCAGCTACGGGACAGGGGGTAACTATGGCTACACCTTC.

This chain joins TRBV6-6 and TRBJ2-1; 7 nucleotides line up with TRBD2. Germline values: CDR1 MNHNY, CDR2 SVGAGI (reference sequence). This CDR3 is 17 amino acids long. V was clipped by 5 bases and J by 2 bases; unmatched bases: 12. The CDR3 coding sequence is TGTGCCAGCAGTCCCCGAGGGGCGGGAGCAACCTACAATGAGCAGTTCTTC. Protein: CASSPRGAGATYNEQFF.

The J gene is TRBJ1-1, the V gene TRBV29-1; 7 bases are shared with TRBD1. The CDR3 consists of 12 residues. Germline trimming cut 6 bases from V and 3 bases from J; bases unmatched to any gene: 4. Germline-derived CDR1 and CDR2 are SQVTM and ANQGSEA. The CDR3, as DNA: TGCAGCGTAGGACAGGCCCACACTGAAGCTTTCTTT. Its protein product is CSVGQAHTEAFF.

V and J are TRBV28 and TRBJ1-6; no reliable D call. The ends were cut back, 6 bases at V and 10 bases at J, with 22 bases in the middle. CDR1 is MDHEN and CDR2 is SYDVKM in the germline V gene. The CDR3 totals 16 residues. The CDR3 DNA reads TGTGCCAGCAGACAAAACACGTGGCCGGGTGAATCACCCCTCCACTTT. Protein sequence: CASRQNTWPGESPLHF.

This rearrangement joins TRBV6-5 to TRBJ1-1; D perhaps matches TRBD1 (6 bases). V lost 7 bases to trimming and J lost 4 bases, with 16 bases between them. Germline lookup yields CDR1 MNHEY and CDR2 SVGAGI. This CDR3 comprises 14 residues. The CDR3 is CASTGAGESTEAFF. As DNA, the CDR3 is TGTGCCAGCACTGGGGCAGGGGAAAGCACTGAAGCTTTCTTT.

This sequence joins TRBV9 and TRBJ1-4, with a tentative D call TRBD1 (5 bases). The germline CDR1 and CDR2 sequences are SGDLS and YYNGEE. CDR3 length equals 15 residues. Trimming shortened V by 0 bases and J by 7 bases, and 13 bases separated the two germline ends. The CDR3 sequence: CASSVETGRSEKLFF. The CDR3 coding sequence is TGTGCCAGCAGCGTAGAAACAGGCCGTAGTGAAAAACTGTTTTTT.

The CDR3 coding sequence is TGTGCCAGCAGCGTCGCGCCAGGGGTAAACACCGGGGAGCTGTTTTTT. This sequence encodes CASSVAPGVNTGELFF. The chain recombines TRBV9 with TRBJ2-2, with a weak D call TRBD1 (6 bases). The germline V gene has CDR1 SGDLS and CDR2 YYNGEE. V was pared by 2 bases and J by 2 bases, with 13 bases between. This CDR3 region has 16 residues.

The gene calls are TRBV2 and TRBJ2-5, with a weak D call TRBD2 (6 bases). Trimming removed 7 bases from V and 1 base from J, with 16 bases in between. The V gene's germline CDR1 is SNHLY and CDR2 FYNNEI. The CDR3 loop spans 15 amino acids. The CDR3 here is CASNPVGLSQETQYF. The CDR3 region has the DNA TGTGCCAGCAATCCAGTCGGACTAAGCCAAGAGACCCAGTACTTC.

A few counts support this clone. The chain employs TRBV28 and TRBJ2-5, with D unclear. Germline V CDR1 and CDR2: MDHEN, SYDVKM. The CDR3 runs 14 residues. Trimming left V 3 bases short and J 5 bases short, with 13 bases between. DNA of the CDR3: TGTGCCAGCAGTTTGTACTACGTTAGGGAGACCCAGTACTTC. It is translated as CASSLYYVRETQYF. Full variable domain (missing parts from reference TRBV28 and TRBJ2-5): DVKVTQSSRYLVKRTGEKVFLECVQDMDHENMFWYRQDPGLGLRLIYFSYDVKMKEKGDIPEGYSVSREKKERFSLILESASTNQTSMYLCASSLYYVRETQYFGPGTRLLVL.

The chain is built from TRBV5-4 and TRBJ2-1; 9 bases are a match to TRBD2. The germline V gene has CDR1 SGHNT and CDR2 YYREEE (reference sequence). The CDR3 totals 14 residues. Trimming at V came to 7 bases and at J to 4 bases, leaving 6 bases not matched to a gene. The CDR3 region has the DNA TGTGCCAGCCATAGCGGGAGAGGGTACAATGAGCAGTTCTTC. This encodes CASHSGRGYNEQFF.

The J gene is TRBJ2-5, the V gene TRBV6-5; tentative D call: TRBD1 (6 bases). The ends were cut back, 5 bases at V and 4 bases at J, with 14 bases in the middle. The germline CDR1 and CDR2 sequences are MNHEY and SVGAGI. The CDR3 has 14 amino acids. The CDR3 DNA reads as TGTGCCAGCAGTAAGGACAGTACCCGAGAGACCCAGTACTTC. Translation gives CASSKDSTRETQYF.

This chain connects TRBV7-2 to TRBJ1-5; D is possibly TRBD1 (5 bases). The ends were cut back, 0 bases at V and 1 base at J, with 7 bases in the middle. This CDR3 has 15 residues. Germline CDR1 reads SGHTA; CDR2 reads FQGNSA. The CDR3 here is CASSLAGASNQPQHF. As DNA, the CDR3 is TGTGCCAGCAGCTTAGCAGGGGCGAGCAATCAGCCCCAGCATTTT.

The chain recombines TRBV5-6 with TRBJ1-2; D perhaps matches TRBD1 (5 bases). This CDR3 comprises 13 residues. The germline CDR1 and CDR2 sequences are SGHDT and YYEEEE. The V end was cut by 3 bases, the J end by 1 base, with 7 bases between. The CDR3 reads CASSWGGNYGYTF. The CDR3, as DNA: TGTGCCAGCAGCTGGGGGGGTAACTATGGCTACACCTTC.

This clone was observed a few times. The chain links TRBV6-5 to TRBJ2-1; 8 bases match TRBD1. This CDR3 region has 14 residues. V trimming: 6 bases; J trimming: 8 bases; junction bases outside the gene matches: 9. In germline, CDR1 is MNHEY, CDR2 SVGAGI. CDR3 residues: CASSPGRGRDEQFF. Written as DNA, the CDR3 is TGTGCCAGCAGCCCCGGCAGGGGGCGCGATGAGCAGTTCTTC.

This chain connects TRBV3-1 (or the pseudogene TRBV3-2) to TRBJ1-5; D uncertain. V shed 1 base and J shed 7 bases, with 5 bases lying between them. CDR1 LGHDT and CDR2 YNNKEL come from the germline V gene (reference sequence). The CDR3 covers 12 residues. The CDR3 nucleotides are TGTGCCAGCAGCCAAGCGGGGCAGCCCCAGCATTTT. Translation gives CASSQAGQPQHF.

The V call is TRBV28, the J call TRBJ1-3; 9 bases agree with TRBD1. Germline-derived CDR1 and CDR2 are MDHEN and SYDVKM. V was clipped by 5 bases and J by 5 bases; unmatched bases: 13. This CDR3 spans 17 amino acids. The CDR3 here is CASSPNMGTGSRNTIYF. CDR3 bases: TGTGCCAGCAGTCCCAATATGGGGACAGGGAGTAGAAACACCATATATTTT.

Details on this clone: Other DNA sequences from this sample encode an identical CDR3 as well. This sequence joins TRBV7-9 and TRBJ1-4; 7 bases match TRBD1. Germline trimming cut 1 base from V and 4 bases from J; bases unmatched to any gene: 0. This CDR3 contains 14 residues. Germline V gene lookup returns CDR1 SEHNR and CDR2 FQNEAQ (reference sequence). Here the CDR3 DNA reads TGTGCCAGCAGCTTAGGACAGGGTAATGAAAAACTGTTTTTT. It translates to CASSLGQGNEKLFF.

The genes are TRBV5-1 and TRBJ2-5, with TRBD1 as a possible D gene (6 bases). Germline lookup yields CDR1 SGHRS and CDR2 YFSETQ. Deletions cut 4 bases from V and 4 bases from J, with 20 bases between. The CDR3 covers 16 residues. CDR3 region: CASSPTVWGLGETQYF. The CDR3 DNA is TGCGCCAGCAGCCCGACGGTGTGGGGGCTGGGAGAGACCCAGTACTTC.

The chain is built from TRBV13 and TRBJ2-2; 7 nucleotides match TRBD1. The CDR3 is 17 amino acids. V dropped 6 bases and J dropped 3; count of bases not matched to a gene: 13. Germline V lookup: CDR1 PRHDT, CDR2 FYEKMQ (reference sequence). CDR3 coding DNA: TGTGCCAGCAGTTTACGACTCAGGGGGTGGGACACCGGGGAGCTGTTTTTT. This translates into CASSLRLRGWDTGELFF.

V is TRBV5-6 and J is TRBJ2-7, with D possibly TRBD2 on 6 matching bases. This CDR3 contains 16 residues. V was pared by 6 bases and J by 2 bases, with 21 bases between. Per the germline V gene, CDR1 is SGHDT and CDR2 is YYEEEE. The CDR3 region has the DNA TGTGCCAGCACCTTTGGTATCCGGGGGAAGCCCTACGAGCAGTACTTC. Its translation is CASTFGIRGKPYEQYF.

The V and J genes are TRBV18 and TRBJ2-7; 10 bases line up with TRBD2. This CDR3 is built from 17 residues. J was trimmed by 0 bases and V by 1 base; bases with no gene match: 6. Germline CDR1 KGHSH, CDR2 LQKENI. CDR3 coding DNA: TGTGCCAGCTCACCACGTACGCTAGCGGGGGTCTCCTACGAGCAGTACTTC. It codes for CASSPRTLAGVSYEQYF.

The chain carries TRBV5-1 and TRBJ2-7, with 11 nucleotides matching TRBD2. The V and J ends lost 3 bases and 7 bases, in that order; junction bases with no gene match: 24. CDR3 length: 20 residues. Per germline, CDR1 SGHRS and CDR2 YFSETQ. The CDR3 DNA sequence: TGCGCCAGCAGCTCGAAAGGGGTGTGGCTAGCGGGAGGCCCAAGGGAGGAGCAGTACTTC. Protein: CASSSKGVWLAGGPREEQYF.